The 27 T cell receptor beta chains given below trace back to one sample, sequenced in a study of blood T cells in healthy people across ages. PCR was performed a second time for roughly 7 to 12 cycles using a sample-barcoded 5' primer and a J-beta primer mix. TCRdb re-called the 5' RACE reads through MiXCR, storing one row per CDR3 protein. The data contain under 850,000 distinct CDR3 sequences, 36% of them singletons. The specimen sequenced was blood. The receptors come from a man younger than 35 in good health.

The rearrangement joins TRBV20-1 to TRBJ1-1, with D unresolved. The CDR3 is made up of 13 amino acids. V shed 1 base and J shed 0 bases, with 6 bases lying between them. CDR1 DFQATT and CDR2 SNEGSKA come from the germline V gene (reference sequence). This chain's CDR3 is CSARAIMNTEAFF. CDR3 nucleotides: TGCAGTGCTAGAGCTATCATGAACACTGAAGCTTTCTTT.

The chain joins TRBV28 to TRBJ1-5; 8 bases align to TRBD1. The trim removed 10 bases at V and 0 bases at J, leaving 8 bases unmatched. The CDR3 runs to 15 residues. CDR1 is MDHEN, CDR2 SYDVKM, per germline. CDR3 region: CATTTGGYSNQPQHF. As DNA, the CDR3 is TGTGCCACTACCACAGGGGGGTATAGCAATCAGCCCCAGCATTTT.

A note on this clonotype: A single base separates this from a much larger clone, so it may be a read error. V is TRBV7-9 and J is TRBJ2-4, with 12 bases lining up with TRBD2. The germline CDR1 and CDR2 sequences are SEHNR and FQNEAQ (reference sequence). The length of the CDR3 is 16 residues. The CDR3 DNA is TGTGTCAGCAGCCGAAGAATGACTAGCGGGGGAAACATTCAGTACTTC. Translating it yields CVSSRRMTSGGNIQYF.

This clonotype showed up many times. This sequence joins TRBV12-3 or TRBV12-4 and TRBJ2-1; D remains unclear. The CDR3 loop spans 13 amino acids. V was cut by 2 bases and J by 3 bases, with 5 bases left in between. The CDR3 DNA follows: TGTGCCAGCAGTTTAAAGGGCTACAATGAGCAGTTCTTC. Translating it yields CASSLKGYNEQFF.

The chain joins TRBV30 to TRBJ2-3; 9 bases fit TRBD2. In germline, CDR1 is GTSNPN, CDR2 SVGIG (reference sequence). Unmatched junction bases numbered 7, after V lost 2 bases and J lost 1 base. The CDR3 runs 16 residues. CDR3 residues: CAWSTVAGARTDTQYF. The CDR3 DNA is TGTGCCTGGAGTACGGTAGCGGGGGCCCGCACAGATACGCAGTATTTT.

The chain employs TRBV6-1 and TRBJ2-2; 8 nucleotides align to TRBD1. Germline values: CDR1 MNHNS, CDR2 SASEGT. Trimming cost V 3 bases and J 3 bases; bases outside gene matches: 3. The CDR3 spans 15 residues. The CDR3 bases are TGTGCCAGCAGTGACGACAGGGGTGACACCGGGGAGCTGTTTTTT. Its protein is CASSDDRGDTGELFF.

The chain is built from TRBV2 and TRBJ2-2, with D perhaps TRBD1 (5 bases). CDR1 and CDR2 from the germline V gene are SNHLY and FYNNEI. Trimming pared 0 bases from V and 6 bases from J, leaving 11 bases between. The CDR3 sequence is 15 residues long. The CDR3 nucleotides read TGTGCCAGCAGTGAAGCGCAAGGGGCTGCCGGGGAGCTGTTTTTT. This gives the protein CASSEAQGAAGELFF.

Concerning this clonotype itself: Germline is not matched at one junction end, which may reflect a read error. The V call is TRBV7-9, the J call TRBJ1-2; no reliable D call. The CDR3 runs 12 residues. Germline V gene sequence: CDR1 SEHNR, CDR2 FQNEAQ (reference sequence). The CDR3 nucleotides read TGTGCCTGCAGCTTCCAGGCATATGGCTACACCTTC. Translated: CACSFQAYGYTF.

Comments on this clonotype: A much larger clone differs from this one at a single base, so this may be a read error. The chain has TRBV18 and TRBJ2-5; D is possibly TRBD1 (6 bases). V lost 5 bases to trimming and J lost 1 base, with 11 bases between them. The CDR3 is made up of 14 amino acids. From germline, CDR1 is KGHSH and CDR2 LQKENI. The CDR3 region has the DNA TGTGCCAGCTCATCCCAGGACAGCCAAGAGACCCAGTACTTC. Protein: CASSSQDSQETQYF.

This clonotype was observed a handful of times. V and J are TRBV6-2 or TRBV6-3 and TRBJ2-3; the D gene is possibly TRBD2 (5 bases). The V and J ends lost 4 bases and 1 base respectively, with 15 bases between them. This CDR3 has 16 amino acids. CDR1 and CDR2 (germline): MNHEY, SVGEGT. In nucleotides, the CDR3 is TGTGCCAGCAGTTCCCTTGGAGGCTGGGGCACAGATACGCAGTATTTT. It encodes CASSSLGGWGTDTQYF.

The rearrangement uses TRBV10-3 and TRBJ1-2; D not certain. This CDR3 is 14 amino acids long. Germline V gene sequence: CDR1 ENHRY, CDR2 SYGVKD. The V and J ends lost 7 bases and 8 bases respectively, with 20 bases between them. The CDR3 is CAIKGSGAQEGYTF. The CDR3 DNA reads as TGTGCCATCAAGGGTTCCGGCGCCCAGGAAGGCTACACCTTC.

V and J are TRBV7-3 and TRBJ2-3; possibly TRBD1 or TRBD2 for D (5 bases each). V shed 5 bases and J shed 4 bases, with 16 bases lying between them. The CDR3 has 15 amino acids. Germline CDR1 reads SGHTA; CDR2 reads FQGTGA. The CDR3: CASSPNPGRADTQYF. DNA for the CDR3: TGTGCCAGCAGCCCCAATCCGGGGCGCGCAGATACGCAGTATTTT.

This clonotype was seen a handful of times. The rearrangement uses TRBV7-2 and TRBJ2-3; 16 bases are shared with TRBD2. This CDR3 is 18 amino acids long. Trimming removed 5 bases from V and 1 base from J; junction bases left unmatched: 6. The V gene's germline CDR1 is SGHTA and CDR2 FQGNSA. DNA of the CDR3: TGTGCCAGCAGCACCGGGACTAGCGGGGGGGCGGGCACAGATACGCAGTATTTT. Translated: CASSTGTSGGAGTDTQYF.

CDR3 protein: CAWSRMVETQYF. The CDR3 DNA reads as TGTGCCTGGAGTAGGATGGTGGAGACCCAGTACTTC. This chain uses TRBV30 with TRBJ2-5; D remains unclear. The germline V and J ends were trimmed by 2 bases and 5 bases, with 9 bases remaining between them. Per the germline V gene, CDR1 is GTSNPN and CDR2 is SVGIG (reference sequence). There are 12 residues in the CDR3.

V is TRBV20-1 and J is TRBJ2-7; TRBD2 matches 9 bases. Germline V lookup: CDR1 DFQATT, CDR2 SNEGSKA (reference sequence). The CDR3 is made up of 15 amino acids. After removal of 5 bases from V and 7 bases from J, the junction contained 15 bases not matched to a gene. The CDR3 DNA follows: TGCAGTGCTGGGCAGCGAGCGGGGGGTTTCGATGAGCAGTACTTC. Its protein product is CSAGQRAGGFDEQYF.

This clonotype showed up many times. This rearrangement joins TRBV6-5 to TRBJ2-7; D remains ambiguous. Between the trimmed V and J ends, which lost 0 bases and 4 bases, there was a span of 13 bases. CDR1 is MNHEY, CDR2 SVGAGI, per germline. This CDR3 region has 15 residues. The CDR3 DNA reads TGTGCCAGCAGTTACTCGAAGGCTCAGATTTACGAGCAGTACTTC. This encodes CASSYSKAQIYEQYF.

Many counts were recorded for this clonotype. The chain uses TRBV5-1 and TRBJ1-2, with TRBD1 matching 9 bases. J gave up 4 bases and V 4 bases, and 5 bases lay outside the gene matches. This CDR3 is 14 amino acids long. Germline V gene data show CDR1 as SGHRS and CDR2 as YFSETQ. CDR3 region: CASSAGQGTYGYTF. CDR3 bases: TGCGCCAGCAGCGCCGGACAGGGGACCTATGGCTACACCTTC. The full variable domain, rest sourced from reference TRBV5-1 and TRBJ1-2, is KAGVTQTPRYLIKTRGQQVTLSCSPISGHRSVSWYQQTPGQGLQFLFEYFSETQRNKGNFPGRFSGRQFSNSRSEMNVSTLELGDSALYLCASSAGQGTYGYTFGSGTRLTVV.

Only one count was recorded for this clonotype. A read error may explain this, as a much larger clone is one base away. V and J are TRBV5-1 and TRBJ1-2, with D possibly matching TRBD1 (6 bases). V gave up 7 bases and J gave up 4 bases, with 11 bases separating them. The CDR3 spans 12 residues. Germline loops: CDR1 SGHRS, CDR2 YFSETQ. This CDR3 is CASQGNIYGYTF. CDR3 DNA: TGCGCCAGCCAGGGGAACATCTATGGCTACACCTTC.

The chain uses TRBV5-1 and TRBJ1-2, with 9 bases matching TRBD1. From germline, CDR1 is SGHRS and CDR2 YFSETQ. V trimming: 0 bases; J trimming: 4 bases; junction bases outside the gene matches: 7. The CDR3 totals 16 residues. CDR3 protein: CASSLDTTGGRYGYTF. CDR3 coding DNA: TGCGCCAGCAGCTTGGACACGACAGGGGGACGCTATGGCTACACCTTC.

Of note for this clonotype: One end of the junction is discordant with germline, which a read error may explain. CDR3 DNA: TGCACCAGCAGCTCCACCGGCGAACAGGGGGCGTTTGAAAAACTGTTTTTT. Its protein product is CTSSSTGEQGAFEKLFF. The rearrangement links TRBV5-1 to TRBJ1-4; 9 nucleotides agree with TRBD1. The V gene's germline CDR1 is SGHRS and CDR2 YFSETQ. The CDR3 totals 17 residues.

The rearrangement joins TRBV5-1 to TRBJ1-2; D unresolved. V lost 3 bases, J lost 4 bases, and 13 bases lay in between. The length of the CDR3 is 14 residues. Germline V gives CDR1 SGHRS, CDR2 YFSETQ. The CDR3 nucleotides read TGCGCCAGCAGCTGGCGACACCCTAGCTATGGCTACACCTTC. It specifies CASSWRHPSYGYTF.

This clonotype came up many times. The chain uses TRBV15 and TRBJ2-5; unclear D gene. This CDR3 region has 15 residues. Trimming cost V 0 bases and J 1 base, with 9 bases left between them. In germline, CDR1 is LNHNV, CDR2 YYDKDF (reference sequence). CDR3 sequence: CATSRDSSTQETQYF. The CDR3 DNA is TGTGCCACCAGCAGAGATTCTTCCACCCAAGAGACCCAGTACTTC.

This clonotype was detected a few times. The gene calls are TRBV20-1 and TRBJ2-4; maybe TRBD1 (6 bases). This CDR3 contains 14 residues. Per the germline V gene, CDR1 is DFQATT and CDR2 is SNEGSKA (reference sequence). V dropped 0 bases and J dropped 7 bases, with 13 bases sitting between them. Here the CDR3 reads CSAREKQGINIQYF. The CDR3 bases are TGCAGTGCTAGAGAGAAACAGGGAATTAACATTCAGTACTTC.

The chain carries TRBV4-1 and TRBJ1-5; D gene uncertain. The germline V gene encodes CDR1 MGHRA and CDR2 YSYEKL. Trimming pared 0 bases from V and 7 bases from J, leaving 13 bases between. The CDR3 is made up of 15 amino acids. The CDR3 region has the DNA TGCGCCAGCAGCCAAGATCCGGGGTTACGGCAGCCCCAGCATTTT. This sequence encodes CASSQDPGLRQPQHF.

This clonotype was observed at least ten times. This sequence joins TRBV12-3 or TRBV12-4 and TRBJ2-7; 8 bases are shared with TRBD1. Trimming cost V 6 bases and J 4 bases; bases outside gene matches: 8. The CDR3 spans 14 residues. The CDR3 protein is CASRKQGDPYEQYF. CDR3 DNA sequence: TGTGCCAGCAGGAAACAGGGGGACCCTTACGAGCAGTACTTC.

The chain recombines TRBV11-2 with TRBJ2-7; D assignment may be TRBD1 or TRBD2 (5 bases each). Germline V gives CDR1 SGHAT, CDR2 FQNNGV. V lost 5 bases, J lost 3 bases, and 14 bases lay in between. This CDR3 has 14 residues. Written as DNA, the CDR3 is TGTGCCAGCAGCCCCCATGATGGGGGCTACGAGCAGTACTTC. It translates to CASSPHDGGYEQYF.

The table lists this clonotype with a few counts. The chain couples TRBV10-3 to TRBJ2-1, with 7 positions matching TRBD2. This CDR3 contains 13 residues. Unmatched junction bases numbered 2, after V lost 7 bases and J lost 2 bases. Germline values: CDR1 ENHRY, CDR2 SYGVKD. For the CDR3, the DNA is TGTGCCATCAACGGACTAGCCTACAATGAGCAGTTCTTC. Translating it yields CAINGLAYNEQFF.